The 8 T cell receptor beta chains below come from one sample, sequenced in a study of cytomegalovirus exposure and HLA in healthy donors. PCR primers comprised 60 Vbeta and 13 Jbeta primers. Clones were read by immunoSEQ multiplex PCR, and TCRdb kept only the in-frame ones, dropping some. The sample lists about 190,000 clones; roughly 80% were seen once. Input material: PBMCs. These TCRs come from a male donor in good health and CMV-seronegative.

J is TRBJ1-5 and V is TRBV6-6; no clear D. With 2 bases removed from V and 5 bases from J, the gap between germline ends came to 10 bases. CDR3 length equals 14 residues. Germline V gene lookup returns CDR1 MNHNY and CDR2 SVGAGI (reference sequence). CDR3 amino acids: CASSYDGRHQPQHF. The CDR3 region has the DNA TGTGCCAGCAGTTACGATGGCAGGCATCAGCCCCAGCATTTT.

The rearrangement uses TRBV15 and TRBJ1-2; D not certain. V was trimmed by 0 bases and J by 6 bases, leaving 5 bases between them. Germline lookup yields CDR1 LNHNV and CDR2 YYDKDF (reference sequence). The CDR3 is 12 amino acids. This CDR3 is CATSRDSDGYTF. The DNA for the CDR3 is TGTGCCACCAGCAGAGACAGCGATGGCTACACCTTC.

V gene TRBV18 combines with J gene TRBJ2-7; D is unclear. The CDR3 is made up of 19 amino acids. The V gene's germline CDR1 is KGHSH and CDR2 LQKENI. Trimming stripped 6 bases from V and 0 bases from J, with 27 bases between. The DNA of the CDR3 is TGTGCCAGCTCGAACCTTCGGAGCTACGGTAAACTAAGCTCCTACGAGCAGTACTTC. The encoded protein is CASSNLRSYGKLSSYEQYF.

The V and J genes are TRBV5-4 and TRBJ1-2, with D tentatively TRBD1 (6 bases). This CDR3 has 14 residues. Trimming stripped 3 bases from V and 3 bases from J, with 12 bases between. In germline, CDR1 is SGHNT, CDR2 YYREEE (reference sequence). This CDR3 reads CASSSKGGDYGYTF. The DNA for the CDR3 is TGTGCCAGCAGCTCGAAAGGGGGGGACTATGGCTACACCTTC.

For this clone: The sample contains more than one DNA sequence encoding this CDR3. The chain carries TRBV7-9 and TRBJ1-1, with D perhaps matching TRBD1 (5 bases). The CDR3 is made up of 14 amino acids. V lost 1 base to trimming and J lost 3 bases, with 9 bases between them. CDR1 is SEHNR and CDR2 is FQNEAQ in the germline V gene (reference sequence). CDR3: CASSLVAGHTEAFF. In DNA, the CDR3 is TGTGCCAGCAGCTTAGTGGCAGGGCACACTGAAGCTTTCTTT.

The chain is built from TRBV18 and TRBJ2-1, with a weak D call TRBD2 (6 bases). The ends were cut back, 8 bases at V and 2 bases at J, with 16 bases in the middle. The germline V gene has CDR1 KGHSH and CDR2 LQKENI. This CDR3 region has 15 residues. CDR3: CASTDLGGTYNEQFF. The DNA for the CDR3 is TGTGCCAGCACGGACCTCGGGGGAACCTACAATGAGCAGTTCTTC.

This clone was detected only a few times. V and J are TRBV2 and TRBJ1-2; TRBD1 agrees at 10 bases. CDR3 size: 13 residues. Trimming at V came to 6 bases and at J to 6 bases, leaving 4 bases not matched to a gene. From germline, CDR1 is SNHLY and CDR2 FYNNEI. The CDR3 DNA reads TGTGCCAGCAGGCCGGGACAGGGGAATGGCTACACCTTC. Translation gives CASRPGQGNGYTF.

This clone came up once. The V call is TRBV6-5, the J call TRBJ2-1; the D is unclear. Germline V gene sequence: CDR1 MNHEY, CDR2 SVGAGI. Trimming stripped 6 bases from V and 1 base from J, with 7 bases between. This CDR3 has 13 residues. CDR3 nucleotide sequence: TGTGCCAGCAGGGTCAGTTCCTACAATGAGCAGTTCTTC. Protein: CASRVSSYNEQFF.